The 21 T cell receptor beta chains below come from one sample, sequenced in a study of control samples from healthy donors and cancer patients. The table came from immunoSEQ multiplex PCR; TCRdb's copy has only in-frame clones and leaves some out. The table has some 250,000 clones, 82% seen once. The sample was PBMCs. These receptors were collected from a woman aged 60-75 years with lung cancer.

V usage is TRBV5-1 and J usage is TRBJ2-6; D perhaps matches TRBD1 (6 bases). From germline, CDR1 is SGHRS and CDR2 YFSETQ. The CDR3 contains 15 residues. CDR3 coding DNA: TGCGTCAGGGGCCCATATCGCTCTGGGGCCAACGTCCTGACTTTC. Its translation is CVRGPYRSGANVLTF.

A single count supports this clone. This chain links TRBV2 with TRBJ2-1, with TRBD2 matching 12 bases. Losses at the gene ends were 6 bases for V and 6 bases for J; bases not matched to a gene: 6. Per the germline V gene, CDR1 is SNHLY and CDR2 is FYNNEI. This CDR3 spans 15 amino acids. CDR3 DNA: TGTGCCAGCAGCCTAGCGGGAGGGCGCCCCAATGAGCAGTTCTTC. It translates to CASSLAGGRPNEQFF.

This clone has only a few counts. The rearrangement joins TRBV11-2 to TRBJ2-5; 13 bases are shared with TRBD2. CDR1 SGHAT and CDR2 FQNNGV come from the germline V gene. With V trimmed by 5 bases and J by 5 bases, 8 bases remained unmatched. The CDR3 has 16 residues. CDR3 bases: TGTGCCAGCAGCCCTCTACTAGCGGGAGGGTCCGAGACCCAGTACTTC. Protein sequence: CASSPLLAGGSETQYF.

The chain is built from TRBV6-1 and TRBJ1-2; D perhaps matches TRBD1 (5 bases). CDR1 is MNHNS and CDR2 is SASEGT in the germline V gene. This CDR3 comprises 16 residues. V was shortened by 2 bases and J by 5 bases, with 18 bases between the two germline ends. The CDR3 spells CASSERAGTEGYGYTF. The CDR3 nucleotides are TGTGCCAGCAGTGAAAGGGCCGGGACGGAGGGTTATGGCTACACCTTC.

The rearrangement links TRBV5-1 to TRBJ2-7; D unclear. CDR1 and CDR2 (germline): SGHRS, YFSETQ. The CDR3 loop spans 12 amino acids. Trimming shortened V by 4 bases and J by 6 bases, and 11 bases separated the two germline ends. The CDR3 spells CASSPDRTEQYF. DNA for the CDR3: TGCGCCAGCAGCCCCGACCGGACCGAGCAGTACTTC.

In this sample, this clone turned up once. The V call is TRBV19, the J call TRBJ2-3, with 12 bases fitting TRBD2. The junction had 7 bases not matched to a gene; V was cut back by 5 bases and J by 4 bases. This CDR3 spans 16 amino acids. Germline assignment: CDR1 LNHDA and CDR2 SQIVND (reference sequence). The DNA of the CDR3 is TGTGCCAGTAGTCTTGCTAGCGGGGGGGCCCCAGATACGCAGTATTTT. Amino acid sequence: CASSLASGGAPDTQYF.

In nucleotides, the CDR3 is TGTGCCTGCCCTTCCAACTCCTACGAGCAGTACTTC. Translated: CACPSNSYEQYF. The rearrangement uses TRBV30 and TRBJ2-7, with no clear D. This CDR3 is built from 12 residues. CDR1 GTSNPN and CDR2 SVGIG come from the germline V gene (reference sequence). V dropped 6 bases and J dropped 0 bases, with 9 bases sitting between them.

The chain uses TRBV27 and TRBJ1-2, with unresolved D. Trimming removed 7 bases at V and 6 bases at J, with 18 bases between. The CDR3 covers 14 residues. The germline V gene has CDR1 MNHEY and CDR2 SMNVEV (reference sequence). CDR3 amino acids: CASKAEGGSHGYTF. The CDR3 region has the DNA TGTGCCAGCAAGGCAGAAGGAGGTTCACATGGCTACACCTTC.

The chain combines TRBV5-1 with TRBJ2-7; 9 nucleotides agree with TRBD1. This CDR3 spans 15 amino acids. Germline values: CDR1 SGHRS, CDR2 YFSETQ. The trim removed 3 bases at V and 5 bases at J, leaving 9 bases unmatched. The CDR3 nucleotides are TGCGCCAGCAGCTGGACAGGGGCGACGGAAAACGAGCAGTACTTC. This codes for CASSWTGATENEQYF.

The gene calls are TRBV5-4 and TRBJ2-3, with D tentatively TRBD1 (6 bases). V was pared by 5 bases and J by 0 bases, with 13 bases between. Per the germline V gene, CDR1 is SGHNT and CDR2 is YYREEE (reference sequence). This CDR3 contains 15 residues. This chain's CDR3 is CASRRQAQSTDTQYF. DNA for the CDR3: TGTGCCAGCAGACGACAGGCCCAAAGCACAGATACGCAGTATTTT. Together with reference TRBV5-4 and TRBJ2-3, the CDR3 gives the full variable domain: ETGVTQSPTHLIKTRGQQVTLRCSSQSGHNTVSWYQQALGQGPQFIFQYYREEENGRGNFPPRFSGLQFPNYSSELNVNALELDDSALYLCASRRQAQSTDTQYFGPGTRLTVL.

CDR3: CASSRQGGEQYF. CDR3 nucleotide sequence: TGTGCCAGCAGTCGACAGGGCGGGGAGCAGTACTTC. This sequence joins TRBV7-3 and TRBJ2-7; 7 bases are shared with TRBD1. J gave up 7 bases and V 6 bases, and 6 bases lay outside the gene matches. This CDR3 is built from 12 residues. Looked up from germline, CDR1 is SGHTA and CDR2 is FQGTGA.

CDR3 loop: CSAGDSELAKNIQYF. In nucleotides, the CDR3 is TGCAGTGCTGGTGACAGTGAATTAGCCAAAAACATTCAGTACTTC. The chain is built from TRBV20-1 and TRBJ2-4; perhaps TRBD1 as D (5 bases). The CDR3 is 15 amino acids. Germline-derived CDR1 and CDR2 are DFQATT and SNEGSKA (reference sequence). Between the trimmed V and J ends, which lost 5 bases and 0 bases, there was a span of 14 bases.

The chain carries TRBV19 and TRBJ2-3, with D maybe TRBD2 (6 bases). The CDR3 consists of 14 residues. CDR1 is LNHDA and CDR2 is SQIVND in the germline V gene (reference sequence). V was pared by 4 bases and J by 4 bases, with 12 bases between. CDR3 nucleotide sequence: TGTGCCAGTAGTACGGGAGTATGGGCAGATACGCAGTATTTT. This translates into CASSTGVWADTQYF.

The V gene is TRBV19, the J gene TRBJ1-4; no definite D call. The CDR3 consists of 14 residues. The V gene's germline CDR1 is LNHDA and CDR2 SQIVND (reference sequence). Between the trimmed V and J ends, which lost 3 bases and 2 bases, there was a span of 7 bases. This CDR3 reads CASSMPETNEKLFF. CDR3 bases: TGTGCCAGTAGTATGCCGGAGACTAATGAAAAACTGTTTTTT.

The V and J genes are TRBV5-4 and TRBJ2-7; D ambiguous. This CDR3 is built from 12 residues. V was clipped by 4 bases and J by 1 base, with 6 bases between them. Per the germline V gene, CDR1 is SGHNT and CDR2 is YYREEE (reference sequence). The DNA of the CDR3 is TGTGCCAGCAGCCAAGGATCCTACGAGCAGTACTTC. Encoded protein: CASSQGSYEQYF.

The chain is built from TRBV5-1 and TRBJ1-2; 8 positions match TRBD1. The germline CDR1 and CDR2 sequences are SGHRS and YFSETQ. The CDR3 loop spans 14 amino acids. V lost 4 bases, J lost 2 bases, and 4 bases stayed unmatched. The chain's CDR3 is CASSIDRGNYGYTF. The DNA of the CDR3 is TGCGCCAGCAGCATTGACAGGGGCAACTATGGCTACACCTTC.

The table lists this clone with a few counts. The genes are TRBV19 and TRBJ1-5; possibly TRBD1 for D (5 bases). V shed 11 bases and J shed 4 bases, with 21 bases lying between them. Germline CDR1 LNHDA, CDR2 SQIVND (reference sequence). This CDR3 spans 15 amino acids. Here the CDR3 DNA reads TGTGCCTCCTGCGGGGGGGAACTCTTAAATCAGCCCCAGCATTTT. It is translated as CASCGGELLNQPQHF.

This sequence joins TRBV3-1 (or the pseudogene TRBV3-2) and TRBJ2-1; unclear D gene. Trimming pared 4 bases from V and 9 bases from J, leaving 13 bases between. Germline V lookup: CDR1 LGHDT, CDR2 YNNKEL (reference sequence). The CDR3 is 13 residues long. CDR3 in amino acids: CASSPLLAGEQFF. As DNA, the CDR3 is TGTGCCAGCAGCCCACTCTTGGCAGGTGAGCAGTTCTTC.

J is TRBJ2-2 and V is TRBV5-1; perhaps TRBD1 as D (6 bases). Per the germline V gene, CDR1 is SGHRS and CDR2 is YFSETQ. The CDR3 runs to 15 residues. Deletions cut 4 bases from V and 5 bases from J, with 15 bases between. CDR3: CASSLLQGPTGELFF. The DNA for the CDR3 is TGCGCCAGCAGCCTGCTACAGGGACCGACCGGGGAGCTGTTTTTT.

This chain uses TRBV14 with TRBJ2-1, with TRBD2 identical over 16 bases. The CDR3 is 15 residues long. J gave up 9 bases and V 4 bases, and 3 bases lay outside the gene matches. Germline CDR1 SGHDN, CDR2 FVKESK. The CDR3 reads CASSLGTSGRAEQFF. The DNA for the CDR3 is TGTGCCAGCAGCCTTGGGACTAGCGGGAGGGCTGAGCAGTTCTTC. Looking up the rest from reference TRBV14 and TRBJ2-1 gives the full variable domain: EAGVTQFPSHSVIEKGQTVTLRCDPISGHDNLYWYRRVMGKEIKFLLHFVKESKQDESGMPNNRFLAERTGGTYSTLKVQPAELEDSGVYFCASSLGTSGRAEQFFGPGTRLTVL.

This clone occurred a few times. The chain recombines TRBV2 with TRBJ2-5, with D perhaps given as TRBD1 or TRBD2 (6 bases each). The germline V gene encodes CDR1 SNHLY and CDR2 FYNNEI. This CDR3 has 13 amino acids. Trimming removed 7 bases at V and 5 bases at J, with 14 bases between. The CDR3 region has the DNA TGTGCCAGCAACGGGGGCAGGGAGGAGACCCAGTACTTC. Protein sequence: CASNGGREETQYF.